This record looks at one TCR beta chain sequence and its context. Antigen specificity is unknown. Researchers ran the PCR with 60 Vbeta and 13 Jbeta primers. Generated by immunoSEQ multiplex PCR, the TCRdb table keeps only in-frame clones and is missing some. The table lists 150,000 to 200,000 clones, roughly 80% of them singletons. This sample stems from a study of cytomegalovirus exposure and HLA in healthy donors. Overall study results and limits: Earlier analysis found most TCR beta V segments productive about 90% or about 30% of the time. Reported results showed that the classifier diagnosed cytomegalovirus status with high specificity and sensitivity.

Trimming cost V 0 bases and J 6 bases, with 7 bases left between them. This CDR3 is 13 amino acids long. Germline CDR1 and CDR2: SGHNT and YYREEE (reference sequence). The sequence was obtained from a woman aged 18 to 35 in good health and CMV-seronegative. The sequenced material came from PBMCs. The chain carries TRBV5-4 and TRBJ2-4; tentative D call: TRBD1 (5 bases). This CDR3 reads CASSLGQGNIQYF. As DNA, the CDR3 is TGTGCCAGCAGCTTGGGGCAGGGAAACATTCAGTACTTC.